This TCR beta chain appears in the sequencing data of a study of blood T cell repertoires in COVID-19. Produced via immunoSEQ multiplex PCR; TCRdb's table is partial and in-frame only. The sample has a few hundred thousand clones, 88% seen once. Sequenced sample: peripheral blood. The source is a woman in her sixties or seventies with COVID-19, enrolled during active disease.

The CDR3 spells CASSNGGNTEAFF. The DNA of the CDR3 is TGTGCCAGCAGCAACGGGGGGAACACTGAAGCTTTCTTT. The V and J genes are TRBV21-1 and TRBJ1-1. TRBV21-1 is annotated as a pseudogene. The CDR3 has 13 amino acids.